The source of this T cell receptor (beta chain) is a study of blood T cell repertoires in COVID-19. Study-level information: Sample material is recorded as cDNA or gDNA derived from T cells, B-cell-depleted T cells, or PBMCs.

The CDR3 has 15 amino acids. Enrollees, roughly 18 to 95 years old, lived in 24 US areas. Clinical histories supplied by participants themselves formed the basis of cohort assignment. As originally analysed: Quantification of nucleated cells was approximated via reference gene primer amplification. Data came from immunoSEQ multiplex PCR; TCRdb stores just in-frame clones and leaves some out. The V and J calls and the clone size are those of that table, but D and trimming were determined from the DNA. The data contain roughly 270,000 clones, 85% of them singletons. The sequenced sample consisted of PBMCs or T cells enriched from blood (not recorded which). This chain connects TRBV21-1 to TRBJ1-4; the table assigns TRBD1, which was not confirmed against the DNA. TRBV21-1 is termed a pseudogene. This TCR was sampled from a woman aged 45-65 years who had recovered from COVID-19. CDR3 in DNA: TGTGCCAGCAGCACCAGGGGGCGTTTTGGAGAAAAACTGTTTTTT. Translation gives CASSTRGRFGEKLFF.